One sample yielded the 23 T cell receptor beta chains listed below, sequenced in a study of blood T cell repertoires in COVID-19. TCRdb keeps only in-frame clones here, not all; method: immunoSEQ multiplex PCR. The sample consists of a few hundred thousand clones, roughly 90% of them appearing once. Sample: peripheral blood. The receptors derive from a man aged 18 to 30 with active or convalescent COVID-19.

The V and J genes are TRBV11-2 and TRBJ2-7; the match to TRBD2 covers 13 bases. From germline, CDR1 is SGHAT and CDR2 FQNNGV. The CDR3 length is 15 residues. V was pared by 5 bases and J by 2 bases, with 3 bases of the junction left unmatched. The CDR3 is CASSRGLAGTYEQYF. The CDR3 bases are TGTGCCAGCAGCCGGGGACTAGCGGGAACCTACGAGCAGTACTTC.

The rearrangement uses TRBV5-4 and TRBJ1-2; D perhaps matches TRBD1 (5 bases). The CDR3 has 15 residues. The germline V gene encodes CDR1 SGHNT and CDR2 YYREEE (reference sequence). V gave up 6 bases and J gave up 4 bases, with 19 bases separating them. CDR3 bases: TGTGCCAGCACCCTATACCGGGGGAAAAGCTATGGCTACACCTTC. Encoded protein: CASTLYRGKSYGYTF.

The V and J genes are TRBV18 and TRBJ1-2, with TRBD1 identical over 7 bases. This CDR3 region has 14 residues. Germline-derived CDR1 and CDR2 are KGHSH and LQKENI. Trimming cost V 4 bases and J 6 bases; bases outside gene matches: 8. CDR3 region: CASSQRQGIDGYTF. In nucleotides, the CDR3 is TGTGCCAGCTCACAGAGACAGGGAATCGATGGCTACACCTTC.

This chain links TRBV27 with TRBJ1-5; D not resolved. This CDR3 spans 16 amino acids. Trimming shortened V by 3 bases and J by 0 bases, and 12 bases separated the two germline ends. Germline values: CDR1 MNHEY, CDR2 SMNVEV (reference sequence). The CDR3 coding sequence is TGTGCCAGCAGTTTGTTGGGTGGAGTTAGCAATCAGCCCCAGCATTTT. Encoded protein: CASSLLGGVSNQPQHF.

This clone was counted a single time. V usage is TRBV3-1 (or the pseudogene TRBV3-2) and J usage is TRBJ1-5, with D uncertain. Trimming removed 5 bases at V and 7 bases at J, with 15 bases between. Germline V gene sequence: CDR1 LGHDT, CDR2 YNNKEL (reference sequence). The CDR3 runs to 14 residues. The CDR3 DNA sequence: TGTGCCAGCAGCAAAAGAGGGTGGGGACAGCCCCAGCATTTT. It specifies CASSKRGWGQPQHF.

The chain joins TRBV7-9 to TRBJ1-1, with 9 positions matching TRBD1. J gave up 6 bases and V 5 bases, and 13 bases lay outside the gene matches. The CDR3 contains 16 residues. The germline V gene has CDR1 SEHNR and CDR2 FQNEAQ (reference sequence). As DNA, the CDR3 is TGTGCCAGCAGCACACCCTCACAGGGGGCGAAATCTGAAGCTTTCTTT. Its protein product is CASSTPSQGAKSEAFF.

V and J are TRBV24-1 and TRBJ2-1; 13 positions match TRBD2. Germline V gene data show CDR1 as KGHDR and CDR2 as SFDVKD. This CDR3 is built from 16 residues. V shed 4 bases and J 7 bases; nucleotides not matched to a gene: 6. The CDR3 sequence is CATSDRRTSGSNEQFF. CDR3 nucleotide sequence: TGTGCCACCAGTGACCGCCGGACTAGCGGGAGTAATGAGCAGTTCTTC.

The chain has TRBV25-1 and TRBJ2-7; a possible D gene is TRBD2 (6 bases). Trimming removed 6 bases at V and 4 bases at J, with 13 bases between. The germline V gene has CDR1 MGHDK and CDR2 SYGVNS. The CDR3 length is 13 residues. CDR3 protein: CASRPGTHYEQYF. The CDR3 bases are TGTGCCAGCAGACCCGGGACTCATTACGAGCAGTACTTC.

This sequence joins TRBV7-6 and TRBJ1-3; no firm D call. This CDR3 is built from 16 residues. Germline V gene sequence: CDR1 SGHVS, CDR2 FNYEAQ. Trimming pared 0 bases from V and 1 base from J, leaving 10 bases between. The CDR3 DNA sequence: TGTGCCAGCAGCTTAGCGGGCCGAAAATCTGGAAACACCATATATTTT. The encoded protein is CASSLAGRKSGNTIYF.

CDR3 loop: CASSVRTDSPLHF. CDR3 in DNA: TGCGCCAGCAGCGTTAGGACAGATTCACCCCTCCACTTT. V and J are TRBV5-1 and TRBJ1-6; tentative D call: TRBD1 (6 bases). CDR3 length: 13 residues. Between the trimmed V and J ends, which lost 4 bases and 8 bases, there was a span of 10 bases. The germline V gene has CDR1 SGHRS and CDR2 YFSETQ.

J is TRBJ2-3 and V is TRBV4-1, with 7 positions matching TRBD1. The CDR3 is made up of 15 amino acids. CDR1 is MGHRA and CDR2 is YSYEKL in the germline V gene. J lost 1 base, V lost 1 base, and 2 bases had no gene match. The CDR3 coding sequence is TGCGCCAGCAGCCAAGTTGGGACAGGCACAGATACGCAGTATTTT. Translated, it gives CASSQVGTGTDTQYF.

The chain uses TRBV9 and TRBJ1-1, with D possibly matching TRBD1 (6 bases). This CDR3 comprises 14 residues. Per germline, CDR1 SGDLS and CDR2 YYNGEE. V was cut by 6 bases and J by 0 bases, with 12 bases left in between. This CDR3 reads CASTRGVMNTEAFF. The CDR3 DNA reads TGTGCCAGCACCAGGGGCGTAATGAACACTGAAGCTTTCTTT.

The gene calls are TRBV9 and TRBJ2-5; 13 nucleotides agree with TRBD2. V lost 2 bases and J lost 3; bases outside the gene matches: 1. This CDR3 has 15 amino acids. Germline V gene sequence: CDR1 SGDLS, CDR2 YYNGEE. The CDR3 DNA sequence: TGTGCCAGCAGCGTCGGACTAGCGGGGGAAGAGACCCAGTACTTC. Protein product: CASSVGLAGEETQYF.

This clone showed up just once. This chain connects TRBV7-2 to TRBJ2-7; D unclear. Looked up from germline, CDR1 is SGHTA and CDR2 is FQGNSA. The CDR3 loop spans 14 amino acids. Between the trimmed V and J ends, which lost 8 bases and 2 bases, there was a span of 16 bases. CDR3 in DNA: TGTGCCAGCGGTAAATATTTTTCGGCCTACGAGCAGTACTTC. Translated, it gives CASGKYFSAYEQYF.

This sequence joins TRBV7-9 and TRBJ1-5; 8 bases map to TRBD1. CDR3 length equals 15 residues. J lost 4 bases, V lost 4 bases, and 6 bases had no gene match. CDR1 is SEHNR and CDR2 is FQNEAQ in the germline V gene (reference sequence). The CDR3 sequence is CASSSGQGPNQPQHF. The CDR3 DNA reads as TGTGCCAGCAGCTCAGGACAGGGCCCTAATCAGCCCCAGCATTTT.

The rearrangement uses TRBV11-2 and TRBJ2-1; D unclear. Trimming shortened V by 0 bases and J by 5 bases, and 5 bases separated the two germline ends. The germline V gene has CDR1 SGHAT and CDR2 FQNNGV. The CDR3 contains 13 residues. In DNA, the CDR3 is TGTGCCAGCAGCTTAGAACTAAACAATGAGCAGTTCTTC. Amino acids: CASSLELNNEQFF.

This clone was seen only once. The germline gene is not matched at one end of the junction; a read error may be the cause. CDR3 loop: CASSQTRVYIF. CDR3 nucleotide sequence: TGTGCCAGCAGCCAAACCAGGGTCTATATCTTT. The chain uses TRBV25-1 and TRBJ1-1; possible D gene TRBD1, 5 bases. The CDR3 length is 11 residues. Per the germline V gene, CDR1 is MGHDK and CDR2 is SYGVNS.

This chain uses TRBV9 with TRBJ1-1; TRBD1 matches at 7 bases. The V and J ends lost 4 bases and 1 base, in that order; junction bases with no gene match: 7. Germline V gene data show CDR1 as SGDLS and CDR2 as YYNGEE. CDR3 length: 15 amino acids. CDR3 nucleotide sequence: TGTGCCAGCAGCTCCCGGACAGGTGGGAACACTGAAGCTTTCTTT. Its protein is CASSSRTGGNTEAFF. Drawing the rest from reference TRBV9 and TRBJ1-1, the complete variable domain is DSGVTQTPKHLITATGQRVTLRCSPRSGDLSVYWYQQSLDQGLQFLIQYYNGEERAKGNILERFSAQQFPDLHSELNLSSLELGDSALYFCASSSRTGGNTEAFFGQGTRLTVV.

The chain employs TRBV3-1 (or the pseudogene TRBV3-2) and TRBJ1-4; D perhaps matches TRBD1 (5 bases). This CDR3 spans 15 amino acids. Trimming took off 5 bases at V and 0 bases at J, with 10 bases between the two ends. CDR1 is LGHDT, CDR2 YNNKEL, per germline (reference sequence). DNA for the CDR3: TGTGCCAGCAGCGTCCGGGGGGCAACTAATGAAAAACTGTTTTTT. It translates to CASSVRGATNEKLFF.

This rearrangement joins TRBV5-1 to TRBJ1-1; 7 nucleotides match TRBD1. The CDR3 runs 14 residues. Germline V gene sequence: CDR1 SGHRS, CDR2 YFSETQ. V was pared by 4 bases and J by 5 bases, with 8 bases of the junction left unmatched. The CDR3 here is CASSSGQVWTEAFF. CDR3 coding DNA: TGCGCCAGCAGCAGTGGACAGGTATGGACTGAAGCTTTCTTT.

V usage is TRBV28 and J usage is TRBJ1-2, with TRBD1 identical over 10 bases. This CDR3 is 17 amino acids long. Germline CDR1 and CDR2: MDHEN and SYDVKM. V lost 4 bases and J lost 0; bases outside the gene matches: 8. CDR3 in amino acids: CASSSRQGALANYGYTF. DNA of the CDR3: TGTGCCAGCAGTTCGCGACAGGGGGCCCTAGCTAACTATGGCTACACCTTC.

This clone showed up just once. This chain connects TRBV15 to TRBJ2-7, with D possibly matching TRBD2 (6 bases). Germline V gives CDR1 LNHNV, CDR2 YYDKDF (reference sequence). The CDR3 runs 14 residues. The germline V and J ends were trimmed by 3 bases and 3 bases, with 12 bases remaining between them. Here the CDR3 DNA reads TGTGCCACCAGCAGTGGGACTTCCGACTACGAGCAGTACTTC. As protein: CATSSGTSDYEQYF.

The chain has TRBV10-3 and TRBJ1-4; 7 nucleotides agree with TRBD1. V trimming: 3 bases; J trimming: 8 bases; junction bases outside the gene matches: 12. Looked up from germline, CDR1 is ENHRY and CDR2 is SYGVKD. The CDR3 contains 16 residues. In DNA form, the CDR3 reads TGTGCCATCAGTGAACAAAACAGGGGTCTGTCCGAAAAACTGTTTTTT. Translated: CAISEQNRGLSEKLFF.